What follows are 21 T cell receptor beta chains derived from one specimen sequenced in a study of blood T cells in healthy people across ages. Primers used in a second PCR of roughly 7 to 11 cycles were a sample-barcoded 5' primer and a J-beta primer mix. Via MiXCR, TCRdb re-called the 5' RACE reads, giving one row per CDR3 protein. The sample has some 760,000 distinct CDR3 sequences; around a quarter are singletons. These data were also filed under a second study, of T cells of mothers and their children.

The material sequenced was blood. The receptors originated from a boy younger than 18 in good health.

J is TRBJ1-1 and V is TRBV7-2; TRBD1 might be the D (5 bases). Germline lookup yields CDR1 SGHTA and CDR2 FQGNSA. The CDR3 contains 15 residues. V lost 7 bases to trimming and J lost 1 base, with 16 bases between them. The CDR3 coding sequence is TGTGCCAGCACCCTTTTTGGGGGGGGGAACACTGAAGCTTTCTTT. Translating gives CASTLFGGGNTEAFF.

This rearrangement joins TRBV20-1 to TRBJ2-7; 12 bases map to TRBD2. The CDR3 totals 15 residues. CDR1 and CDR2 from the germline V gene are DFQATT and SNEGSKA (reference sequence). V lost 1 base and J lost 2; bases outside the gene matches: 3. This CDR3 is CSARGLAGGPYEQYF. CDR3 coding DNA: TGCAGTGCTAGAGGGCTAGCGGGAGGGCCCTACGAGCAGTACTTC.

This clonotype was picked up a small number of times. The J gene is TRBJ2-5, the V gene TRBV4-1; 8 nucleotides match TRBD1. The DNA end lines up better with TRBJ2-1; the J call may be wrong. From germline, CDR1 is MGHRA and CDR2 YSYEKL. The CDR3 extends over 15 amino acids. For the CDR3, the DNA is TGCGCCAGCAGCCAGGCGGACAGGGTTGGCAATGAGCAGTTCTTC. It translates to CASSQADRVGNEQFF.

This clonotype came up a few times. The chain links TRBV7-9 to TRBJ2-5; D is possibly TRBD1 (6 bases). Germline CDR1 reads SEHNR; CDR2 reads FQNEAQ (reference sequence). V lost 5 bases to trimming and J lost 1 base, with 8 bases between them. CDR3 length: 13 amino acids. In DNA form, the CDR3 reads TGTGCCAGCAGCGGGACATGCCAAGAGACCCAGTACTTC. This gives the protein CASSGTCQETQYF.

The genes are TRBV6-5 and TRBJ1-2; tentative D call: TRBD1 (5 bases). Trimming shortened V by 0 bases and J by 8 bases, and 19 bases separated the two germline ends. Germline lookup yields CDR1 MNHEY and CDR2 SVGAGI. This CDR3 is built from 16 residues. As DNA, the CDR3 is TGTGCCAGCAGTTACTCGAGGGCAGGGAGCGGGAGAGGCTACACCTTC. Protein: CASSYSRAGSGRGYTF.

V usage is TRBV20-1 and J usage is TRBJ2-1; TRBD2 agrees at 7 bases. Trimming cost V 4 bases and J 7 bases; bases outside gene matches: 7. This CDR3 contains 13 residues. Germline values: CDR1 DFQATT, CDR2 SNEGSKA (reference sequence). The CDR3 protein is CSATVPGLNEQFF. CDR3 sequence (DNA): TGCAGTGCTACTGTCCCGGGACTAAATGAGCAGTTCTTC.

The sample holds a few counts of this clonotype. V and J are TRBV12-3 or TRBV12-4 and TRBJ2-7, with 9 bases that match TRBD2. This CDR3 contains 16 residues. V was pared by 1 base and J by 6 bases, with 10 bases of the junction left unmatched. In DNA, the CDR3 is TGTGCCAGCAGTTTAGGGGGGACTAGCACGGCGGTCGAGCAGTACTTC. Translated, it gives CASSLGGTSTAVEQYF.

This chain joins TRBV7-9 and TRBJ1-5; D is ambiguous. Germline assignment: CDR1 SEHNR and CDR2 FQNEAQ (reference sequence). There are 13 residues in the CDR3. Trimming removed 5 bases from V and 0 bases from J, with 5 bases in between. CDR3 loop: CASSHYSNQPQHF. CDR3 bases: TGTGCCAGCAGCCATTATAGCAATCAGCCCCAGCATTTT.

This clonotype has at least ten counts. This chain links TRBV7-9 with TRBJ1-2; D remains unclear. The CDR3 has 13 amino acids. Germline CDR1 reads SEHNR; CDR2 reads FQNEAQ (reference sequence). V lost 5 bases to trimming and J lost 14 bases, with 21 bases between them. The DNA for the CDR3 is TGTGCCAGCAGCCCTCCAGACCCCCCACATGGGACCTTC. This translates into CASSPPDPPHGTF.

This clonotype was found a few times. The chain employs TRBV5-6 and TRBJ2-5, with a possible D match to TRBD1 (5 bases). V was pared by 1 base and J by 3 bases, with 10 bases between. This CDR3 spans 14 amino acids. CDR1 and CDR2 from the germline V gene are SGHDT and YYEEEE. CDR3 in DNA: TGTGCCAGCAGCTTGTGGCCCAGGGAAGAGACCCAGTACTTC. Translating it yields CASSLWPREETQYF.

This clonotype was observed a few times. This chain joins TRBV29-1 and TRBJ2-2; either TRBD1 or TRBD2 may fit D (5 bases each). V was cut by 7 bases and J by 6 bases, with 15 bases left in between. CDR3 length: 13 amino acids. From germline, CDR1 is SQVTM and CDR2 ANQGSEA. CDR3 sequence: CSAGNVGAGELFF. In DNA, the CDR3 is TGCAGCGCGGGGAACGTGGGGGCCGGGGAGCTGTTTTTT.

The chain employs TRBV6-1 and TRBJ2-5; D gene ambiguous. The CDR3 is 15 amino acids. Germline V gene data show CDR1 as MNHNS and CDR2 as SASEGT. Trimming pared 2 bases from V and 1 base from J, leaving 11 bases between. The CDR3 nucleotides read TGTGCCAGCAGTGAATTTCGTCAAGTCCAAGAGACCCAGTACTTC. This translates into CASSEFRQVQETQYF.

V usage is TRBV20-1 and J usage is TRBJ1-2, with TRBD1 as a possible D gene (6 bases). This CDR3 has 13 residues. Germline assignment: CDR1 DFQATT and CDR2 SNEGSKA (reference sequence). V dropped 8 bases and J dropped 0 bases, with 13 bases sitting between them. The CDR3 nucleotides read TGCAGTACCCGGGACAAGTCTAACTATGGCTACACCTTC. Translation: CSTRDKSNYGYTF.

The chain combines TRBV7-8 with TRBJ2-1, with a weak D call TRBD1 (5 bases). The V gene lost 5 bases and the J gene lost 7 bases, with 12 bases spanning the gap. Per germline, CDR1 SGHVS and CDR2 FQNEAQ. The CDR3 covers 13 residues. CDR3 DNA: TGTGCCAGCAGCCCCAGGGTAACTAATGAGCAGTTCTTC. Amino acids: CASSPRVTNEQFF.

This clonotype was seen at least ten times. The genes are TRBV20-1 and TRBJ2-5; 10 bases match TRBD2. This CDR3 is 15 amino acids long. Per germline, CDR1 DFQATT and CDR2 SNEGSKA (reference sequence). J gave up 4 bases and V 2 bases, and 7 bases lay outside the gene matches. CDR3 DNA sequence: TGCAGTGCTAGATCGCTAGCGGGAGAGGTAGAGACCCAGTACTTC. It translates to CSARSLAGEVETQYF.

This clonotype was detected only a few times. The chain is built from TRBV12-3 or TRBV12-4 and TRBJ1-5; D is unresolved. The CDR3 extends over 15 amino acids. V was clipped by 3 bases and J by 7 bases, with 16 bases between them. The CDR3 DNA reads as TGTGCCAGCAGTTTCGTTATGCCAGGACGGCAGCCCCAGCATTTT. The encoded protein is CASSFVMPGRQPQHF.

This clonotype was picked up a small number of times. This sequence joins TRBV7-3 and TRBJ2-1; TRBD2 matches 10 bases. Germline lookup yields CDR1 SGHTA and CDR2 FQGTGA. The CDR3 is 15 amino acids. Trimming cost V 5 bases and J 8 bases; bases outside gene matches: 9. The DNA for the CDR3 is TGTGCCAGCAGCGAAAGCGGGGGGGCCTTTTATGAGCAGTTCTTC. Its translation: CASSESGGAFYEQFF.

The V call is TRBV5-1, the J call TRBJ1-6; no clear D. CDR3 length equals 19 residues. Trimming removed 2 bases at V and 0 bases at J, with 18 bases between. Per germline, CDR1 SGHRS and CDR2 YFSETQ. CDR3: CASSFIPTKSFSYNSPLHF. CDR3 DNA sequence: TGCGCCAGCAGCTTTATCCCGACAAAATCATTCTCCTATAATTCACCCCTCCACTTT.

This chain connects TRBV13 to TRBJ2-7; D is unresolved. Germline assignment: CDR1 PRHDT and CDR2 FYEKMQ (reference sequence). V lost 5 bases, J lost 4 bases, and 15 bases lay in between. The CDR3 loop spans 14 amino acids. Written as DNA, the CDR3 is TGTGCCAGCAGCCTTGACCGAGCTGGATACGAGCAGTACTTC. Translation: CASSLDRAGYEQYF. The whole variable domain, filled in from reference TRBV13 and TRBJ2-7, reads AAGVIQSPRHLIKEKRETATLKCYPIPRHDTVYWYQQGPGQDPQFLISFYEKMQSDKGSIPDRFSAQQFSDYHSELNMSSLELGDSALYFCASSLDRAGYEQYFGPGTRLTVT.

The V gene is TRBV7-2, the J gene TRBJ2-3, with 8 bases identical to TRBD2. Germline-derived CDR1 and CDR2 are SGHTA and FQGNSA. With 2 bases clipped from V and 6 bases from J, the junction kept 10 bases outside the gene matches. The CDR3 loop spans 16 amino acids. CDR3 DNA sequence: TGTGCCAGCAGCTTACGGGCCAGCGGGGGTGGGGATACGCAGTATTTT. This gives the protein CASSLRASGGGDTQYF.

This clonotype turned up a few times. The rearrangement joins TRBV29-1 to TRBJ2-1; possibly TRBD1 or TRBD2 for D (5 bases each). V gave up 6 bases and J gave up 0 bases, with 12 bases separating them. The length of the CDR3 is 14 residues. Germline CDR1 and CDR2: SQVTM and ANQGSEA. CDR3 DNA sequence: TGCAGCGTCCCCGGGACCGACTCCTACAATGAGCAGTTCTTC. Protein product: CSVPGTDSYNEQFF.